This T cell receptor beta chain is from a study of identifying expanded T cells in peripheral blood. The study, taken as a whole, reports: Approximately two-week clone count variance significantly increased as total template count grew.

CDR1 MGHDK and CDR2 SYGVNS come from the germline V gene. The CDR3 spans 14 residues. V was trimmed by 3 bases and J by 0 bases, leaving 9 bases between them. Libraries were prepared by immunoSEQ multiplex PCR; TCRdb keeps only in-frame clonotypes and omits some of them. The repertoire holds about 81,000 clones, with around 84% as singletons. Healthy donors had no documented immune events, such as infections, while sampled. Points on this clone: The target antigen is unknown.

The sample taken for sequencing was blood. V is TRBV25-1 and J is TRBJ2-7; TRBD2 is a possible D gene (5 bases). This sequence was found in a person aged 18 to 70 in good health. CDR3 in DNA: TGTGCCAGCAGTGAGTGGGCGGGCTCCTACGAGCAGTACTTC. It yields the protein CASSEWAGSYEQYF.